These 23 T cell receptor beta chains were all obtained from the same sample, sequenced in a study of tissue T cells after allogeneic stem cell transplantation. The time point here: mouse harvest day 14 after allogeneic transplant. Tail vein injection delivered 10^7 T-cell-depleted bone marrow cells and 10^6 splenic CD5+ T cells. Sequenced by immunoSEQ multiplex PCR; TCRdb stores in-frame clones only, minus some. The table lists 5,000 to 7,500 clones, approximately 51% of them singletons, with around two fifths in the top ten. Input material: gut tissue. Receptors originate from a female BALB/c mouse given C57BL/6 T cells with graft-versus-host disease after an allogeneic hematopoietic cell transplant.

Details on this clone: Any gene name here is a mouse gene name. The CDR3 is cut off 1 residue early in the read; its end comes from the germline J gene. This chain uses TRBV23 with TRBJ2-4; TRBD2, as called in the table, went unchecked against the DNA. The germline CDR1 and CDR2 sequences are KGHTA and FQNQQP. The CDR3 extends over 14 amino acids. CDR3 bases read: TGCTCCAGCAGTCAAGGGACTGGGGATAACACCTTGTAC. This sequence encodes CSSSQGTGDNTLY. In full, the CDR3 is CSSSQGTGDNTLYF.

Points on this clone: Gene labels here are mouse ones. The CDR3 bases that were read are TGTGCCAGCAGCCAAGACTGGGGGGTGGACACCCAGTAC. It encodes CASSQDWGVDTQY. The entire CDR3 protein is CASSQDWGVDTQYF. The V and J genes are TRBV5 and TRBJ2-5, with 8 bases lining up with TRBD2. The CDR3 is cut off 1 residue early in the read; its end comes from the germline J gene. Unmatched junction bases numbered 2, after V lost 0 bases and J lost 6 bases. CDR1 and CDR2 (germline): LGHNA, YNLKQL (reference sequence). The CDR3 contains 14 residues.

The table lists this clone with a few counts. Gene labels here are mouse ones. CDR3 loop: CASSFGGGGEQYF. Incomplete CDR3 DNA: TGTGCAAGCAGCTTTGGGGGGGGCGGGGAACAGTAC. The V gene is TRBV16, the J gene TRBJ2-7; 8 bases match TRBD2. The observed sequence ends 1 residue before the CDR3 terminus, with the missing tail filled in from the germline J gene. Per germline, CDR1 SGHSA and CDR2 FRNQAP. J gave up 7 bases and V 3 bases, and 5 bases lay outside the gene matches. This CDR3 has 13 amino acids.

With respect to this clone: The listed genes are named as in mouse. The read falls 1 residue short of the CDR3 end, and the missing part is taken from the germline J gene. V and J are TRBV26 and TRBJ2-3; 10 bases agree with TRBD2. Germline loops: CDR1 KGHPV, CDR2 FQNQEV (reference sequence). With 6 bases clipped from V and 4 bases from J, the junction kept 4 bases outside the gene matches. There are 14 residues in the CDR3. The CDR3 loop is CASSRDWGPETLYF. Incomplete CDR3 DNA: TGTGCCAGCAGCCGGGACTGGGGTCCAGAAACGCTGTAT.

This clone was counted only a few times. Genes and germline are mouse. The read gets to within 1 residue of the CDR3 end, and the germline J gene fills in the rest. The chain carries TRBV26 and TRBJ1-5; D might be TRBD1 (5 bases). The germline V gene has CDR1 KGHPV and CDR2 FQNQEV (reference sequence). V lost 6 bases to trimming and J lost 1 base, with 7 bases between them. The CDR3 has 13 residues. The CDR3 loop reads CASSRTNNQAPLF. CDR3 DNA (partial): TGTGCCAGCAGCCGGACAAACAACCAGGCTCCGCTT.

Remarks on this clone: Any gene name here is a mouse gene name. The CDR3 end falls 1 residue outside the read, so it is completed with the germline J gene. This sample also contains other DNA sequences that code for the same CDR3. The V gene is TRBV3, the J gene TRBJ1-3, with 7 bases fitting TRBD1. The germline CDR1 and CDR2 sequences are SNHLY and FYNGKV (reference sequence). CDR3 length equals 14 residues. With V trimmed by 5 bases and J by 2 bases, 3 bases remained unmatched. The CDR3 sequence is CASSPQGAGNTLYF. The covered CDR3 bases are TGTGCCAGCAGCCCTCAGGGGGCTGGAAATACGCTCTAT. The variable domain in full, completed from reference TRBV3 and TRBJ1-3, reads GPKVLQIPSHQIIDMGQMVTLNCDPVSNHLYFYWYKQILGQQMEFLVNFYNGKVMEKSKLFKDQFSVERPDGSYFTLKIQPTALEDSAVYFCASSPQGAGNTLYFGEGSRLIVV.

About this clone itself: Gene names and germline refer to mouse. The CDR3 goes on 1 residue after the read ends, and that part is filled in from the germline J gene. The V call is TRBV31, the J call TRBJ2-3; a weak D match, TRBD1 (5 bases). CDR1 and CDR2 from the germline V gene are GKSSPN and SITVG. The CDR3 sequence is 15 residues long. V was pared by 0 bases and J by 0 bases, with 10 bases between. The CDR3 sequence is CAWSLLDNSAETLYF. The CDR3 bases that were read are TGTGCCTGGAGTCTCTTGGACAATAGTGCAGAAACGCTGTAT.

Worth noting for this clone: Genes here carry mouse names. The read ends 1 residue early relative to the CDR3; the germline J gene fills the gap. The J gene is TRBJ2-3, the V gene TRBV26, with D perhaps assigned TRBD1 or TRBD2 (6 bases each). CDR1 and CDR2 (germline): KGHPV, FQNQEV (reference sequence). Trimming pared 3 bases from V and 0 bases from J, leaving 10 bases between. The CDR3 length is 15 residues. The CDR3 sequence is CASSLQGTSAETLYF. Partial CDR3 DNA: TGTGCCAGCAGTCTTCAGGGGACTAGTGCAGAAACGCTGTAT.

This clone was found a few times. The gene names here belong to mouse. The read stops 1 residue short of the end of the CDR3; the missing end is completed from the germline J gene. The chain uses TRBV15 and TRBJ2-7; D call uncertain. V was cut by 1 base and J by 3 bases, with 4 bases left in between. The V gene's germline CDR1 is SGHND and CDR2 FRSKSL. This CDR3 region has 12 residues. CDR3: CASSLDYYEQYF. The sequenced CDR3 bases are TGTGCCAGCAGTTTAGACTACTATGAACAGTAC.

This clone has only a few counts. The genes are named according to mouse. This CDR3 reads CASPGGGREQYF. The part of the CDR3 DNA that was read is TGTGCCAGCCCTGGGGGGGGACGGGAACAGTAC. This rearrangement joins TRBV24 to TRBJ2-7; 9 bases map to TRBD2. Coverage ceases 1 residue before the CDR3 finishes, and the germline J gene fills in the end. The CDR3 has 12 residues. V shed 8 bases and J 7 bases; nucleotides not matched to a gene: 6. From germline, CDR1 is KGHTA and CDR2 FRNEEI.

This clone turned up a few times. These gene names are mouse names. The CDR3 end is not reached by the read, which stops 1 residue before it; the germline J gene fills it in. The chain joins TRBV3 to TRBJ1-5, with 7 bases that match TRBD1. The CDR3 is 14 amino acids. Germline CDR1 and CDR2: SNHLY and FYNGKV (reference sequence). V shed 5 bases, J shed 4 bases, and the junction held 5 bases outside the gene matches. The CDR3 loop is CASSRQGGNQAPLF. The CDR3 bases that were read are TGTGCCAGCAGCCGACAGGGTGGGAACCAGGCTCCGCTT.

Of note for this clone: The germline and genes are mouse ones. The read ends 1 residue before the CDR3 terminus; that terminus is restored from the germline J gene. The gene calls are TRBV24 and TRBJ1-2; D gene uncertain. V was clipped by 2 bases and J by 3 bases, with 1 base between them. The length of the CDR3 is 11 residues. Germline V gene sequence: CDR1 KGHTA, CDR2 FRNEEI. The CDR3 region is CASSLDSDYTF. The CDR3 DNA, read in part, is TGTGCCAGCAGTCTGGACTCCGACTACACC.

Concerning this clone itself: The genes and germline here are from mouse. The read halts 1 residue ahead of the CDR3 end, with the missing end drawn from the germline J gene. This chain uses TRBV26 with TRBJ1-1; D is perhaps TRBD1 (6 bases). Germline CDR1 KGHPV, CDR2 FQNQEV (reference sequence). V dropped 5 bases and J dropped 0 bases, with 7 bases sitting between them. The CDR3 is 13 residues long. CDR3 sequence: CASSWTANTEVFF. Partial CDR3 DNA: TGTGCCAGCAGTTGGACAGCAAACACAGAAGTCTTC.

A word on this clone: One base away lies a much larger clone, so this may be a sequencing read error. The genes are named according to mouse. The CDR3 is cut off 1 residue early in the read; its end comes from the germline J gene. J is TRBJ2-7 and V is TRBV13-3; D remains ambiguous. Germline V gives CDR1 NNHDY, CDR2 SYVADS. V shed 0 bases and J shed 5 bases, with 0 bases lying between them. The CDR3 runs to 10 residues. This CDR3 is CASSDDEQYF. The sequenced CDR3 bases are TGTGCCAGCAGTGATGATGAACAGTAC.

Of note for this clone: The gene names given are mouse names. The missing CDR3 end, 1 residue past where the read stops, is filled in from the germline J gene. The chain couples TRBV26 to TRBJ2-5; TRBD2 agrees at 9 bases. Trimming took 6 bases from V and 3 from J; bases not matched to a gene: 1. There are 13 residues in the CDR3. Germline V gives CDR1 KGHPV, CDR2 FQNQEV (reference sequence). The DNA read from the CDR3 is TGTGCCAGCAGAGGGACTGGGCAAGACACCCAGTAC. It translates to CASRGTGQDTQY. The full-length CDR3 reads as CASRGTGQDTQYF.

This clone occurred a few times. Any gene name here is a mouse gene name. The CDR3 end lies 1 residue beyond the end of the read and is filled in from the germline J gene. The chain recombines TRBV1 with TRBJ2-3; D not certain. The germline V gene has CDR1 NSQYPW and CDR2 LRSPGD (reference sequence). V lost 2 bases to trimming and J lost 2 bases, with 5 bases between them. The CDR3 covers 13 residues. This CDR3 reads CTCSASHAETLYF. CDR3 DNA, as far as it was read: TGCACCTGCAGTGCATCCCATGCAGAAACGCTGTAT.

In the case of this clone: Genes and germline are mouse. From the germline J gene comes the end of the CDR3, since the read stops 1 residue before it. The rearrangement uses TRBV26 and TRBJ2-3; 11 positions match TRBD2. This CDR3 has 16 amino acids. V was clipped by 4 bases and J by 0 bases; unmatched bases: 3. Germline V CDR1 and CDR2: KGHPV, FQNQEV (reference sequence). CDR3 residues: CASSPGLGGSAETLYF. The covered CDR3 bases are TGTGCCAGCAGTCCCGGACTGGGGGGTAGTGCAGAAACGCTGTAT.

As for this clone: Gene names follow the mouse nomenclature. With the read ending 1 residue before the CDR3 end, the germline J gene is used to fill in that end. The chain combines TRBV13-1 with TRBJ1-1, with 8 bases that match TRBD1. Trimming cost V 3 bases and J 1 base; bases outside gene matches: 2. Germline V CDR1 and CDR2: NSHNY, SYGAGN. This CDR3 region has 14 residues. The CDR3 sequence: CASSAGGRNTEVFF. The DNA read from the CDR3 is TGTGCCAGCAGTGCAGGGGGCAGAAACACAGAAGTCTTC.

With regard to this clone: Gene names follow the mouse nomenclature. The missing CDR3 end, 1 residue past where the read stops, is filled in from the germline J gene. V is TRBV23 and J is TRBJ2-3; the table calls TRBD1, which could not be checked here. This CDR3 is built from 13 residues. The V gene's germline CDR1 is KGHTA and CDR2 FQNQQP. The sequenced CDR3 bases are TGCTCCAGCAGTCAAAACAGGGCAGAAACGCTGTAT. Translated, it gives CSSSQNRAETLY. The CDR3, in full, reads CSSSQNRAETLYF.

Turning to this clone: Gene names refer to mouse genes. The CDR3 DNA, read in part, is TGTGCCAGCAGTCTGCCCGGGAGTCAAAACACCTTGTAC. Encoded protein: CASSLPGSQNTLY. Given in full, the CDR3 is CASSLPGSQNTLYF. The V gene is TRBV26, the J gene TRBJ2-4; D is undetermined. The read comes to an end 1 residue before the CDR3 does, leaving the germline J gene to fill in the end. The V gene's germline CDR1 is KGHPV and CDR2 FQNQEV (reference sequence). V lost 2 bases and J lost 0, with 6 bases in between. The CDR3 covers 14 residues.

This clone was detected a few times. Gene names are the mouse ones. The read terminates 1 residue ahead of where the CDR3 ends, so the germline J gene completes it. The chain joins TRBV26 to TRBJ1-3; D remains unclear. From germline, CDR1 is KGHPV and CDR2 FQNQEV (reference sequence). V was trimmed by 0 bases and J by 0 bases, leaving 6 bases between them. The CDR3 runs 15 residues. The CDR3 is CASSLSPNSGNTLYF. Partial CDR3 DNA: TGTGCCAGCAGTCTGTCCCCCAATTCTGGAAATACGCTCTAT.

This clone was seen a handful of times. The listed genes are named as in mouse. The read halts 1 residue ahead of the CDR3 end, with the missing end drawn from the germline J gene. V gene TRBV12-2 combines with J gene TRBJ2-2, with 9 positions matching TRBD2. V dropped 0 bases and J dropped 2; count of bases not matched to a gene: 6. CDR3 length: 17 amino acids. CDR1 is SGHLS and CDR2 is HYDKME in the germline V gene. The sequenced part of the CDR3 DNA is TGTGCCAGCTCTCTCGCCTGGGGGGGGCAGAACACCGGGCAGCTCTAC. It translates to CASSLAWGGQNTGQLY. The full CDR3 is CASSLAWGGQNTGQLYF.

For this clone: All gene names here are mouse names. CDR3 DNA, as far as it was read: TGTGCCAGCAGTCCCCGACAGCCTGCAAACACCGGGCAGCTCTAC. Its protein is CASSPRQPANTGQLY. The whole CDR3 sequence is CASSPRQPANTGQLYF. The chain couples TRBV26 to TRBJ2-2, with a weak D call TRBD1 (5 bases). The CDR3 end is not reached by the read, which stops 1 residue before it; the germline J gene fills it in. V dropped 4 bases and J dropped 0 bases, with 12 bases sitting between them. From germline, CDR1 is KGHPV and CDR2 FQNQEV (reference sequence). This CDR3 is built from 16 residues.